This T cell receptor (beta chain) comes out of a study of blood T cell repertoires in COVID-19. Turning to the study itself: Spain, Italy and the United States supplied samples that represented acute and convalescent COVID-19. PBMCs, B-cell-depleted T cells, or T cells were the source of the cDNA or gDNA that made up the material.

As handled by the study authors: Nucleated cell number was recorded as an estimate derived from reference gene primer amplification. Sequencing used immunoSEQ multiplex PCR; TCRdb keeps in-frame clones, though not all of them. D and trimming come from the DNA, and the V and J calls and clone size come from that table. This sample carries about 180,000 clones, about 89% of them seen once, and the ten largest clones take roughly 2.6%. The sample consisted of peripheral blood. The sequence derives from a middle-aged man with active or convalescent COVID-19.

The CDR3 nucleotides are TGTGCCACTAAGGGAGGGGGGGGAAACACCATATATTTT. Its translation: CATKGGGGNTIYF. The rearrangement joins TRBV12-3 or TRBV12-4 to TRBJ1-3; D perhaps matches TRBD1 (6 bases). V dropped 10 bases and J dropped 4 bases, with 14 bases sitting between them. The CDR3 extends over 13 amino acids.